What follows are 8 T cell receptor gamma chains derived from one specimen sequenced in a study of Vδ1+ human thymocytes. Overall study findings and caveats: Thymic TRG and TRD repertoires appeared highly polyclonal, with Gaussian CDR3 length distributions.

Their cognate antigens are unknown. RNA was extracted from the cells and then reverse transcribed. The CDR3 regions were amplified by multiplex PCR from V-gene primers to a constant-region primer. TCRdb called clones from the multiplex PCR reads again using CATT. The data contain 20,000 to 25,000 gamma-chain clones, roughly 15% of them singletons. Sequenced: Vdelta1+ gamma-delta thymocytes from the thymus. Subset here: FACS-sorted CD3+ TCRalphabeta- TCRVdelta1+ TCRVdelta2- thymocytes. The receptors were gathered from a child younger than two who had congenital heart surgery.

This clone was picked up a small number of times. The rearrangement uses TRGV5 and TRGJ1 or TRGJ2. V lost 0 bases and J lost 6; bases outside the gene matches: 11. The CDR3 has 15 residues. Germline V gene lookup returns CDR1 VINAFY and CDR2 YDVSNSKD. CDR3: CATWDRTPSGYKKLF. CDR3 bases: TGTGCCACCTGGGACAGGACCCCTTCCGGTTATAAGAAACTCTTT.

This clone has more than one count but fewer than ten. The chain recombines TRGV8 with TRGJ1 or TRGJ2. Germline assignment: CDR1 VENAVY and CDR2 YDSYNSRV. J lost 3 bases, V lost 4 bases, and 6 bases had no gene match. There are 13 residues in the CDR3. CDR3 nucleotides: TGTGCCACCTGGGACCTTTTTTATTATAAGAAACTCTTT. It specifies CATWDLFYYKKLF.

The chain is built from TRGV3 and TRGJ1 or TRGJ2. V gave up 0 bases and J gave up 0 bases; unmatched junction bases: 8. Germline V CDR1 and CDR2: VTNTFY, YDVSTARD (reference sequence). The CDR3 sequence is 16 residues long. In DNA form, the CDR3 reads TGTGCCACCTGGGACAGGCCCTATTCGAATTATTATAAGAAACTCTTT. Translated, it gives CATWDRPYSNYYKKLF.

Note on this clone: Other DNA sequences of this sample code for an identical CDR3. This chain connects TRGV2 to TRGJ1 or TRGJ2. V was clipped by 0 bases and J by 7 bases; unmatched bases: 6. This CDR3 has 13 amino acids. From germline, CDR1 is EGSNGY and CDR2 YDSYNSKV. CDR3 sequence reads: CATWDGPGYKKLF. The CDR3, as DNA: TGTGCCACCTGGGACGGGCCAGGGTATAAGAAACTCTTT.

A few counts support this clone. An end of the junction differs from the germline gene, which may be a read error. The chain employs TRGV4 and TRGJ1 or TRGJ2. The germline V gene encodes CDR1 EGSTGY and CDR2 YDSYTSSV. The CDR3 runs 11 residues. CDR3 residues: CATWDPYKKLF. CDR3 coding DNA: TGTGCTACCTGGGATCCTTATAAGAAACTCTTT.

The rearrangement links TRGV9 to TRGJ1 or TRGJ2. Germline CDR1 GITISATS, CDR2 ISYDGTV (reference sequence). The CDR3 length is 16 residues. With V trimmed by 0 bases and J by 4 bases, 12 bases remained unmatched. This CDR3 is CALWEVDRFSYYKKLF. CDR3 DNA: TGTGCCTTGTGGGAGGTGGATCGGTTTTCCTATTATAAGAAACTCTTT.

This clone has just a few counts. The sample has other DNA sequences that encode this CDR3 too. The chain joins TRGV4 to TRGJ1 or TRGJ2. Looked up from germline, CDR1 is EGSTGY and CDR2 is YDSYTSSV. The CDR3 loop spans 14 amino acids. V shed 0 bases, J shed 1 base, and the junction held 3 bases outside the gene matches. CDR3 DNA sequence: TGTGCCACCTGGGATGGGGGAAATTATTATAAGAAACTCTTT. This translates into CATWDGGNYYKKLF.

This clone is medium-sized (0.01 to 0.1%) in the sample. The identical CDR3 is also encoded by other nucleotide sequences in the sample. The chain is built from TRGV9 and TRGJ1 or TRGJ2. Per germline, CDR1 GITISATS and CDR2 ISYDGTV (reference sequence). J was trimmed by 4 bases and V by 2 bases; bases with no gene match: 2. The CDR3 contains 12 residues. CDR3 sequence: CALWEGYYKKLF. CDR3 nucleotide sequence: TGTGCCTTGTGGGAGGGGTATTATAAGAAACTCTTT.